One T cell receptor (beta chain) is described in this entry. Profiling relied on immunoSEQ multiplex PCR, and the TCRdb table lists in-frame clones only, not all of them. This table has roughly 24,000 clones, over 75% appearing once. The data originate from a study of T cell changes during pregnancy in multiple sclerosis. This CDR3 is 16 amino acids long. Germline values: CDR1 MDHEN, CDR2 SYDVKM. V lost 6 bases, J lost 0 bases, and 4 bases stayed unmatched. The clonotype originates from a female donor with multiple sclerosis, enrolled in a pregnancy study. The sequencing used CD8+ T cells from peripheral blood mononuclear cells, collected before pregnancy. The J gene is TRBJ2-7, the V gene TRBV28; 14 bases agree with TRBD2. The CDR3 spells CASRMGLAGVSYEQYF. CDR3 sequence (DNA): TGTGCCAGCAGAATGGGACTAGCGGGAGTCTCCTACGAGCAGTACTTC. The variable domain in full, completed from reference TRBV28 and TRBJ2-7, reads DVKVTQSSRYLVKRTGEKVFLECVQDMDHENMFWYRQDPGLGLRLIYFSYDVKMKEKGDIPEGYSVSREKKERFSLILESASTNQTSMYLCASRMGLAGVSYEQYFGPGTRLTVT.